The clone carrying this TCR beta chain was observed once. Amplification of TCR beta used genomic DNA extracted from peripheral blood. The data originate from a study of T cell repertoires in aging, cancer and after chemotherapy. TRB rearrangements spanning V, D and J were amplified using mixed TRB-A/B primers. TCRdb called the multiplex PCR reads again in MiXCR, with one record for every CDR3 protein. The sample lists several thousand distinct CDR3 sequences, approximately 22% seen once, with about 9.7% in the top ten. This CDR3 has 12 amino acids. The ends were cut back, 6 bases at V and 3 bases at J, with 8 bases in the middle.

Material for sequencing was blood. The chain is built from TRBV12-3 or TRBV12-4 and TRBJ2-5; unclear D gene. The receptor comes from a human donor in good health. The CDR3 is CASSLEEETQYF. As DNA, the CDR3 is TGTGCCAGCAGCCTGGAAGAAGAGACCCAGTACTTC.